This is a list of T cell receptor beta chains from one sample in a study of blood T cells in healthy people across ages. TCRdb itself ran the 5' RACE reads through MiXCR, one entry per CDR3 protein. This table holds 1.5 million to 2 million distinct CDR3 sequences, approximately 30% found once. The sequenced material came from blood. All receptors derive from a woman aged 25-40 years in good health. Both conserved end residues are part of each CDR3. D genes are given only for firm matches. Rows give clone size only sometimes, using once, few, many, or a class for an expanded clone.

J: TRBJ2-6
size: .
length: 17
D: .
V: TRBV19
DNA: TGTGCCAGTACCCGAGAGGGGAGAAGGACTGGGGCCAACGTCCTGACTTTC
CDR3: CASTREGRRTGANVLTF

J: TRBJ2-7
size: .
length: 15
D: .
V: TRBV12-3/TRBV12-4
DNA: TGTGCCAGCAGTCCTAGGGACGGTAACTCCTACGAGCAGTACTTC
CDR3: CASSPRDGNSYEQYF

J: TRBJ1-2
size: many
length: 16
D: .
V: TRBV4-3
DNA: TGCGCCAGCAGCCAAGATCGTCTGCTCGGACATGGGGGCTACACCTTC
CDR3: CASSQDRLLGHGGYTF

J: TRBJ1-2
size: few
length: 12
D: .
V: TRBV20-1
DNA: TGCAGTGCTAAAGGGGAAATCTATGGCTACACCTTC
CDR3: CSAKGEIYGYTF

J: TRBJ2-5
size: few
length: 19
D: TRBD2
V: TRBV7-2
DNA: TGTGCCAGCAGCTTCGATAGATCCGGGACTAGCGGGAGTCGAGGACCCCCGTACTTC
CDR3: CASSFDRSGTSGSRGPPYF

J: TRBJ1-2
size: many
length: 15
D: .
V: TRBV2
DNA: TGTGCCAGCAGTGAACCCCAGGCGGGTAACTATGGCTACACCTTC
CDR3: CASSEPQAGNYGYTF

J: TRBJ1-2
size: few
length: 18
D: TRBD1
V: TRBV6-1
DNA: TGTGCCAGCAGTAGGCTGGGGGACAGGGGGCGGACTAACTATGGCTACACCTTC
CDR3: CASSRLGDRGRTNYGYTF

J: TRBJ2-7
size: many
length: 14
D: TRBD1
V: TRBV7-2
DNA: TGTGCCAGCAGCTTGGGGACAGTGGGCTACGAGCAGTACTTC
CDR3: CASSLGTVGYEQYF

J: TRBJ2-3
size: .
length: 13
D: .
V: TRBV5-1
DNA: TGCGCCAGCCCAAGAGAAGTCACAGATACGCAGTATTTT
CDR3: CASPREVTDTQYF

J: TRBJ2-2
size: .
length: 13
D: .
V: TRBV7-2
DNA: TGTGCCAGCAGCTTGGGGTACGGCGGGGAGCTGTTTTTT
CDR3: CASSLGYGGELFF

J: TRBJ2-1
size: many
length: 13
D: .
V: TRBV20-1
DNA: TGCAGTGCTAGTGGGGGCACCTACAATGAGCAGTTCTTC
CDR3: CSASGGTYNEQFF

J: TRBJ2-1
size: .
length: 12
D: .
V: TRBV7-9
DNA: TGTGCCAGCAGCCCTGTCCGGGAGGAGCAGTTCTTC
CDR3: CASSPVREEQFF

J: TRBJ2-1
size: .
length: 15
D: TRBD2
V: TRBV20-1
DNA: TGCAGTGCTAGAGTTGGCGGGGGTACCTACAATGAGCAGTTCTTC
CDR3: CSARVGGGTYNEQFF

J: TRBJ2-3
size: .
length: 15
D: .
V: TRBV5-6
DNA: TGTGCCAGCAGCTTGGCCTCTGGGTTTGGAGATACGCAGTATTTT
CDR3: CASSLASGFGDTQYF

J: TRBJ2-4
size: many
length: 19
D: .
V: TRBV20-1
DNA: TGCAGTGCTAGAGATCTTACGAGTCAGGGGGGCCTAGCCAAAAACATTCAGTACTTC
CDR3: CSARDLTSQGGLAKNIQYF

J: TRBJ1-4
size: few
length: 14
D: .
V: TRBV5-1
DNA: TGCGCCAGCAGCTTCGCAACAACTAATGAAAAACTGTTTTTT
CDR3: CASSFATTNEKLFF

J: TRBJ1-1
size: .
length: 13
D: .
V: TRBV12-3/TRBV12-4
DNA: TGTGCCAGCAGTCCCACAGGACTGCCTCGGGCTTTCTTT
CDR3: CASSPTGLPRAFF

J: TRBJ2-3
size: few
length: 14
D: .
V: TRBV5-1
DNA: TGCGCCAGCAGCTCCTGGAGACCCACAGATACGCAGTATTTT
CDR3: CASSSWRPTDTQYF

J: TRBJ2-7
size: many
length: 16
D: .
V: TRBV15
DNA: TGTGCCACCAGCAGAGATTACGGAAATCCTCCCTACGAGCAGTACTTC
CDR3: CATSRDYGNPPYEQYF

J: TRBJ1-4
size: few
length: 14
D: .
V: TRBV29-1
DNA: TGCAGCGGTAACGTTGGGGGAACTAATGAAAAACTGTTTTTT
CDR3: CSGNVGGTNEKLFF

J: TRBJ1-6
size: .
length: 15
D: TRBD1
V: TRBV5-5
DNA: TGTGCCAGCAGCTCGAGGACAGGGTGGAATTCACCCCTCCACTTT
CDR3: CASSSRTGWNSPLHF

J: TRBJ2-3
size: many
length: 13
D: .
V: TRBV12-3/TRBV12-4
DNA: TGTGCCAGCGGACGAGGGGGGGCAGATACGCAGTATTTT
CDR3: CASGRGGADTQYF

J: TRBJ1-2
size: few
length: 16
D: TRBD1
V: TRBV5-1
DNA: TGCGCCAGCAGCTGGGAAGGGACAGGGGTTGGCTATGGCTACACCTTC
CDR3: CASSWEGTGVGYGYTF

J: TRBJ2-7
size: many
length: 15
D: TRBD2
V: TRBV18
DNA: TGTGCCAGCTCACCACCGCGCGGGGGACCCTACGAGCAGTACTTC
CDR3: CASSPPRGGPYEQYF

J: TRBJ2-3
size: few
length: 15
D: .
V: TRBV4-3
DNA: TGCGCCAGCAGCCAAGCGGTCAATATTGGGGATACGCAGTATTTT
CDR3: CASSQAVNIGDTQYF

J: TRBJ2-1
size: few
length: 14
D: .
V: TRBV6-2/TRBV6-3
DNA: TGTGCCAGCAGTTACAAGTGGTCCGGGAATGAGCAGTTCTTC
CDR3: CASSYKWSGNEQFF

J: TRBJ2-7
size: few
length: 13
D: .
V: TRBV18
DNA: TGTGCCAGCTCTCAATCCAGGGTTCCCGAGCAGTACTTC
CDR3: CASSQSRVPEQYF

J: TRBJ2-2
size: .
length: 15
D: .
V: TRBV7-2
DNA: TGTGCCAGCCGTCGGGGGAGGGGGGACACCGGGGAGCTGTTTTTT
CDR3: CASRRGRGDTGELFF

J: TRBJ1-1
size: .
length: 12
D: .
V: TRBV19
DNA: TGTGCCAGTAGTATATCACCCACTGAAGCTTTCTTT
CDR3: CASSISPTEAFF

J: TRBJ2-1
size: .
length: 15
D: TRBD1
V: TRBV5-1
DNA: TGCGCCAGCAGCATAAGCGGACAGGTAGGTAATGAGCAGTTCTTC
CDR3: CASSISGQVGNEQFF

J: TRBJ1-5
size: few
length: 15
D: .
V: TRBV20-1
DNA: TGCAGTGCCTCCCCACGGACGGATAGCAATCAGCCCCAGCATTTT
CDR3: CSASPRTDSNQPQHF

J: TRBJ1-6
size: .
length: 15
D: .
V: TRBV5-5
DNA: TGTGCCAGCAGCCGCGCGGGACGGCCTAATTCACCCCTCCACTTT
CDR3: CASSRAGRPNSPLHF

J: TRBJ1-2
size: .
length: 12
D: .
V: TRBV3-1
DNA: TGTGCCAGCAGCCAAATGGGTGAAGGCTACACCTTC
CDR3: CASSQMGEGYTF

J: TRBJ2-3
size: few
length: 15
D: .
V: TRBV7-9
DNA: TGTGCCAGCAGCGCCCCGGGACCGTGGGCAGATACGCAGTATTTT
CDR3: CASSAPGPWADTQYF

J: TRBJ2-3
size: many
length: 14
D: TRBD2
V: TRBV10-3
DNA: TGTGCCATCAGTCCTAGCGGGGACACAGATACGCAGTATTTT
CDR3: CAISPSGDTDTQYF

J: TRBJ1-2
size: few
length: 15
D: .
V: TRBV6-1
DNA: TGTGCCAGCAGTCCCCGGGAAGGGGCCAACTATGGCTACACCTTC
CDR3: CASSPREGANYGYTF